Listed here are 28 T cell receptor beta chains from one sample, sequenced in a study of T cells after yellow fever vaccination. TCRdb reanalysed the 5' RACE reads using MiXCR and keeps one entry per CDR3 protein. The data show some 320,000 distinct CDR3 sequences, 8.7% seen once. Specimen: PBMCs, collected on the day of the first yellow fever vaccination. These receptors were obtained from a man aged 18 to 35 who received the YFV17D yellow fever vaccine.

The gene calls are TRBV29-1 and TRBJ2-2; D is ambiguous. V was trimmed by 3 bases and J by 6 bases, leaving 8 bases between them. The CDR3 is 12 residues long. Germline V gives CDR1 SQVTM, CDR2 ANQGSEA. The CDR3 nucleotides are TGCAGCGTTGAGTCAAGGGCCGGGGAGCTGTTTTTT. Translated: CSVESRAGELFF.

This clonotype was recorded a few times. V and J are TRBV10-3 and TRBJ1-1; the D gene is possibly TRBD1 (5 bases). The CDR3 is 13 amino acids. V lost 7 bases and J lost 4, with 13 bases in between. The germline V gene encodes CDR1 ENHRY and CDR2 SYGVKD. Written as DNA, the CDR3 is TGTGCCATCATGGGGGTAGAAGGCACTGAAGCTTTCTTT. Translation gives CAIMGVEGTEAFF.

Notes on this clonotype: One base away lies a much larger clone, so this may be a sequencing read error. The V gene is TRBV4-3, the J gene TRBJ2-3; 10 nucleotides align to TRBD1. In germline, CDR1 is LGHNA, CDR2 YSLEER. This CDR3 spans 18 amino acids. For the CDR3, the DNA is TGCGTCAGCAGCCAAGACCCCGGAGGGACAGGGGCAAGAGATACGCAGTATTTT. It is translated as CVSSQDPGGTGARDTQYF.

This chain links TRBV25-1 with TRBJ1-6; no reliable D call. Trimming left V 1 base short and J 8 bases short, with 12 bases between. This CDR3 has 15 amino acids. The germline V gene has CDR1 MGHDK and CDR2 SYGVNS. The CDR3 reads CASSESGTGYSPLHF. Here the CDR3 DNA reads TGTGCCAGCAGTGAATCCGGCACGGGCTATTCACCCCTCCACTTT.

This clonotype was recorded a few times. V usage is TRBV4-1 and J usage is TRBJ2-7, with 9 bases that match TRBD1. The ends lost 3 bases at V and 5 bases at J; junction bases unmatched: 8. The germline gives CDR1 MGHRA, CDR2 YSYEKL. The CDR3 covers 15 residues. The CDR3 is CASSQGDRALHEQYF. Written as DNA, the CDR3 is TGCGCCAGCAGCCAGGGGGACAGGGCCCTCCACGAGCAGTACTTC.

This clonotype was observed a handful of times. The chain is built from TRBV6-1 and TRBJ2-7; 7 positions agree with TRBD1. The V and J ends lost 8 bases and 2 bases, in that order; junction bases with no gene match: 6. This CDR3 contains 13 residues. CDR1 is MNHNS and CDR2 is SASEGT in the germline V gene. In DNA, the CDR3 is TGTGCCAGCGCCCGGACAGGCCCCTACGAGCAGTACTTC. This encodes CASARTGPYEQYF.

The chain employs TRBV3-1 and TRBJ2-1, with 14 bases fitting TRBD2. This CDR3 is built from 15 residues. From germline, CDR1 is LGHDT and CDR2 YNNKEL (reference sequence). V shed 3 bases, J shed 10 bases, and the junction held 5 bases outside the gene matches. The CDR3 loop is CASSQTSGGAREQFF. The CDR3 bases are TGTGCCAGCAGCCAGACTAGCGGGGGGGCTCGGGAGCAGTTCTTC.

This clonotype has ten or more counts. The genes are TRBV4-1 and TRBJ2-1, with 14 bases matching TRBD2. Trimming removed 4 bases from V and 3 bases from J; junction bases left unmatched: 2. From germline, CDR1 is MGHRA and CDR2 YSYEKL. The CDR3 is made up of 16 amino acids. CDR3 sequence (DNA): TGCGCCAGCAGCCCCGGGACTAGCGGGGGCTACAATGAGCAGTTCTTC. Encoded protein: CASSPGTSGGYNEQFF.

CDR3 region: CASSEWDDEKLFF. In nucleotides, the CDR3 is TGTGCCAGCAGTGAATGGGACGATGAAAAACTGTTTTTT. V usage is TRBV25-1 and J usage is TRBJ1-4, with D possibly matching TRBD1 (5 bases). In germline, CDR1 is MGHDK, CDR2 SYGVNS. This CDR3 spans 13 amino acids. V was clipped by 1 base and J by 6 bases, with 6 bases between them.

This clonotype appeared many times. The rearrangement links TRBV29-1 to TRBJ1-2; D gene uncertain. Germline V CDR1 and CDR2: SQVTM, ANQGSEA. The CDR3 extends over 14 amino acids. Deletions cut 3 bases from V and 3 bases from J, with 14 bases between. The CDR3 spells CSVEPRLADYGYTF. Written as DNA, the CDR3 is TGCAGCGTTGAGCCCAGGCTAGCTGACTATGGCTACACCTTC.

The rearrangement links TRBV7-6 to TRBJ2-1; 7 nucleotides match TRBD1. The germline V gene encodes CDR1 SGHVS and CDR2 FNYEAQ. J gave up 2 bases and V 4 bases, and 8 bases lay outside the gene matches. The CDR3 spans 16 residues. CDR3 sequence (DNA): TGTGCCAGCAGCTCGTACAGGGGTACGCCCTACAATGAGCAGTTCTTC. It encodes CASSSYRGTPYNEQFF.

The chain joins TRBV5-1 to TRBJ2-7; D perhaps matches TRBD2 (5 bases). V was trimmed by 0 bases and J by 7 bases, leaving 11 bases between them. Germline V CDR1 and CDR2: SGHRS, YFSETQ. The CDR3 loop spans 13 amino acids. CDR3 DNA: TGCGCCAGCAGCTTGGACCGAACGGGGGAGCAGTACGTC. This codes for CASSLDRTGEQYV.

This clonotype showed up just a few times. The chain recombines TRBV12-3 or TRBV12-4 with TRBJ2-5, with TRBD2 matching over 8 bases. The J segment lost 2 bases and the V segment lost 5 bases, leaving 10 bases of the junction unmatched. The CDR3 extends over 16 amino acids. The chain's CDR3 is CASSPGGGGTQETQYF. The CDR3 nucleotides are TGTGCCAGCAGTCCGGGGGGCGGGGGGACTCAAGAGACCCAGTACTTC.

This clonotype was counted between two and nine times. This chain joins TRBV6-6 and TRBJ1-1, with no clear D. V dropped 3 bases and J dropped 3 bases, with 8 bases sitting between them. The CDR3 is 13 residues long. Per the germline V gene, CDR1 is MNHNY and CDR2 is SVGAGI (reference sequence). The CDR3 sequence is CASSYRRDTEAFF. The CDR3 DNA is TGTGCCAGCAGTTATAGACGGGACACTGAAGCTTTCTTT.

This clonotype was counted many times. V gene TRBV10-3 combines with J gene TRBJ2-5, with D unclear. V gave up 7 bases and J gave up 3 bases, with 9 bases separating them. The CDR3 extends over 12 amino acids. The germline V gene has CDR1 ENHRY and CDR2 SYGVKD. In DNA form, the CDR3 reads TGTGCCATCAATGAAGGGAAAGAGACCCAGTACTTC. This gives the protein CAINEGKETQYF.

The chain uses TRBV14 and TRBJ2-7; D is unclear. V was trimmed by 2 bases and J by 0 bases, leaving 8 bases between them. Germline CDR1 is SGHDN and CDR2 is FVKESK. The CDR3 sequence is 14 residues long. The CDR3 loop reads CASSQYGSSYEQYF. The CDR3 DNA is TGTGCCAGCAGCCAATACGGCAGCTCCTACGAGCAGTACTTC.

This clonotype was seen a few times. This chain links TRBV5-1 with TRBJ2-3, with 8 nucleotides matching TRBD1. V shed 4 bases and J 2 bases; nucleotides not matched to a gene: 3. The CDR3 runs to 14 residues. The germline V gene has CDR1 SGHRS and CDR2 YFSETQ. CDR3 amino acids: CASSRQGNTDTQYF. The CDR3 nucleotides read TGCGCCAGCAGCCGACAGGGGAACACAGATACGCAGTATTTT.

The rearrangement joins TRBV9 to TRBJ2-3; D is unclear. V lost 3 bases and J lost 1, with 12 bases in between. In germline, CDR1 is SGDLS, CDR2 YYNGEE. There are 15 residues in the CDR3. The CDR3 protein is CASSGHPPGTDTQYF. The CDR3 DNA sequence: TGTGCCAGCAGCGGGCACCCACCTGGCACAGATACGCAGTATTTT. The full variable domain, its missing parts supplied by reference TRBV9 and TRBJ2-3, is DSGVTQTPKHLITATGQRVTLRCSPRSGDLSVYWYQQSLDQGLQFLIQYYNGEERAKGNILERFSAQQFPDLHSELNLSSLELGDSALYFCASSGHPPGTDTQYFGPGTRLTVL.

CDR3: CATSDHRADRGLETQYF. For the CDR3, the DNA is TGTGCCACCAGTGATCACCGCGCGGACAGGGGCCTGGAGACCCAGTACTTC. The rearrangement links TRBV24-1 to TRBJ2-5, with 9 bases matching TRBD1. Germline V gives CDR1 KGHDR, CDR2 SFDVKD. Germline trimming cut 3 bases from V and 5 bases from J; bases unmatched to any gene: 12. The CDR3 has 17 amino acids.

Comments on this clonotype: This could be a read error, since a much larger clone is one nucleotide away. The CDR3 ends on some other residue instead of the conserved phenylalanine or tryptophan, so this is likely a read error. This chain uses TRBV20-1 with TRBJ2-5; 9 bases are shared with TRBD1. Germline assignment: CDR1 DFQATT and CDR2 SNEGSKA (reference sequence). The CDR3 has 14 amino acids. V was clipped by 6 bases and J by 2 bases; unmatched bases: 7. The CDR3 DNA sequence: TGCAGTGCAGGGGGACAGGGACTTCAAGAGACCCAGTACTCC. Its protein is CSAGGQGLQETQYS.

The V call is TRBV5-1, the J call TRBJ2-4; D might be TRBD1 (6 bases). Germline loops: CDR1 SGHRS, CDR2 YFSETQ. The CDR3 runs 17 residues. V lost 1 base and J lost 3, with 17 bases in between. CDR3 sequence reads: CASSLQPGGAGKNIQYF. The CDR3, as DNA: TGCGCCAGCAGCTTGCAGCCTGGGGGCGCAGGCAAAAACATTCAGTACTTC.

This CDR3 reads CASSQVTPLWGGGEQYV. CDR3 nucleotides: TGTGCCAGCAGCCAAGTAACCCCCCTTTGGGGAGGGGGAGAGCAGTACGTC. The chain links TRBV3-1 to TRBJ2-7; maybe TRBD2 (7 bases). This CDR3 spans 17 amino acids. V shed 1 base and J shed 7 bases, with 23 bases lying between them. From germline, CDR1 is LGHDT and CDR2 YNNKEL (reference sequence).

In this sample, this clonotype turned up a few times. V and J are TRBV20-1 and TRBJ2-1; TRBD2 might be the D (6 bases). The CDR3 covers 15 residues. In germline, CDR1 is DFQATT, CDR2 SNEGSKA (reference sequence). V was cut by 3 bases and J by 5 bases, with 17 bases left in between. The CDR3 sequence is CSARGGSRGNNEQFF. The CDR3 DNA is TGCAGTGCTAGGGGCGGAAGCCGGGGGAACAATGAGCAGTTCTTC.

This clonotype was detected a few times. V usage is TRBV5-1 and J usage is TRBJ2-1, with D possibly being TRBD1 or TRBD2 (5 bases each). This CDR3 has 14 residues. Trimming pared 4 bases from V and 5 bases from J, leaving 13 bases between. Germline V gives CDR1 SGHRS, CDR2 YFSETQ. The CDR3 sequence: CASSVQGPDNEQFF. For the CDR3, the DNA is TGCGCCAGCAGCGTGCAGGGACCCGACAATGAGCAGTTCTTC.

This clonotype has just a few counts. This chain joins TRBV18 and TRBJ2-5; 7 bases align to TRBD1. Germline CDR1 is KGHSH and CDR2 is LQKENI. The length of the CDR3 is 15 residues. Trimming removed 3 bases from V and 4 bases from J; junction bases left unmatched: 8. CDR3 region: CASSPLEGGAETQYF. CDR3 DNA: TGTGCCAGCTCACCTTTGGAAGGGGGCGCAGAGACCCAGTACTTC.

The sample holds a few counts of this clonotype. This rearrangement joins TRBV5-4 to TRBJ2-2; no clear D gene. Deletions cut 0 bases from V and 6 bases from J, with 9 bases between. Per the germline V gene, CDR1 is SGHNT and CDR2 is YYREEE (reference sequence). CDR3 size: 14 residues. The CDR3, as DNA: TGTGCCAGCAGCTTGGCCTTCTCCCCCGGGGAGCTGTTTTTT. Amino acid sequence: CASSLAFSPGELFF. The full variable domain, completed using reference TRBV5-4 and TRBJ2-2, is ETGVTQSPTHLIKTRGQQVTLRCSSQSGHNTVSWYQQALGQGPQFIFQYYREEENGRGNFPPRFSGLQFPNYSSELNVNALELDDSALYLCASSLAFSPGELFFGEGSRLTVL.

This chain connects TRBV20-1 to TRBJ2-7, with 7 bases matching TRBD1. Germline CDR1 is DFQATT and CDR2 is SNEGSKA (reference sequence). This CDR3 comprises 14 residues. With V trimmed by 1 base and J by 5 bases, 8 bases remained unmatched. The CDR3 here is CSARVPTGAHEQYF. The DNA for the CDR3 is TGCAGTGCTAGAGTTCCTACAGGGGCCCACGAGCAGTACTTC.

This clonotype was found many times. This sequence joins TRBV14 and TRBJ2-7; TRBD1 matches at 9 bases. The CDR3 is 14 amino acids. After removal of 8 bases from V and 2 bases from J, the junction contained 7 bases not matched to a gene. Germline CDR1 SGHDN, CDR2 FVKESK. The CDR3 bases are TGTGCCAGCTCCCCGGGACAGGGTCCCTACGAGCAGTACTTC. Its translation is CASSPGQGPYEQYF.